These T cell receptor beta chains were read from a single sample in a study of cytomegalovirus exposure and HLA in healthy donors. TCRdb's copy holds only in-frame clones and misses some; the assay was immunoSEQ multiplex PCR. This sample has roughly 99,000 clones; around 76% occur once, and the top ten carry roughly 2%. The sequenced material came from PBMCs. These receptors were obtained from a man aged 18 to 29 in good health and CMV-seronegative. The CDR3 runs from the conserved cysteine through the conserved F or W. A D gene is named only where the DNA matches it firmly. The size entry is marked missing in some rows and otherwise reads once, few, many or a size class.

TRBV4-3	.	TRBJ2-2	.	14	CASSQVRVTGELFF	TGCGCCAGCAGCCAAGTTCGGGTCACCGGGGAGCTGTTTTTT
TRBV2	.	TRBJ1-2	.	14	CASRPQAPGIGYTF	TGTGCCAGCAGGCCCCAGGCCCCGGGGATAGGCTACACCTTC
TRBV4-3	.	TRBJ1-5	.	16	CASSQDRSYSNQPQHF	TGCGCCAGCAGCCAAGACCGCAGTTATAGCAATCAGCCCCAGCATTTT
TRBV14	.	TRBJ2-7	.	13	CASSQRLTGRLYF	TGTGCCAGCAGCCAACGGTTGACGGGTCGGTTGTACTTC
TRBV7-2	.	TRBJ2-3	.	14	CASRRRIGTDTQYF	TGTGCCAGCAGAAGGAGGATAGGAACAGATACGCAGTATTTT
TRBV5-1	.	TRBJ2-5	.	17	CASRSGGGAEDQETQYF	TGCGCCAGCAGAAGCGGAGGGGGGGCGGAGGACCAAGAGACCCAGTACTTC
TRBV14	.	TRBJ2-7	.	15	CASSHGGSGSYEQYF	TGTGCCAGCAGCCACGGAGGGAGTGGGTCCTACGAGCAGTACTTC
TRBV19	.	TRBJ2-7	.	15	CASSIGGRGGYEQYF	TGTGCCAGTAGTATTGGAGGCAGGGGAGGGTACGAGCAGTACTTC
TRBV5-1	TRBD1	TRBJ1-2	few	13	CASSVGTGEGYTF	TGCGCCAGCAGCGTGGGGACAGGGGAAGGCTACACCTTC
TRBV2	.	TRBJ2-3	once	16	CASSVSGTRSTDTQYF	TGTGCCAGCAGTGTATCGGGAACCCGTAGCACAGATACGCAGTATTTT
TRBV27	.	TRBJ1-2	.	13	CASSPPGGHGYTF	TGTGCCAGCAGTCCCCCGGGCGGGCACGGCTACACCTTC
TRBV19	.	TRBJ1-5	once	16	CASSIHVGGSGQPQHF	TGTGCCAGTAGTATTCACGTCGGGGGATCGGGTCAGCCCCAGCATTTT
TRBV7-9	.	TRBJ2-7	.	16	CASSLGLGDSSYEQYF	TGTGCCAGCAGCTTAGGGTTGGGGGACTCCTCCTACGAGCAGTACTTC
TRBV28	.	TRBJ1-1	.	13	CASSLKPNTEAFF	TGTGCCAGCAGCTTGAAGCCGAACACTGAAGCTTTCTTT
TRBV12-5	.	TRBJ2-1	.	16	CASGDPTGGGYNEQFF	TGTGCTAGTGGTGATCCGACCGGGGGAGGCTACAATGAGCAGTTCTTC
TRBV4-2	TRBD2	TRBJ2-1	few	17	CASSQDPGGPPYNEQFF	TGTGCCAGCAGCCAGGATCCGGGGGGGCCCCCCTACAATGAGCAGTTCTTC
TRBV9	TRBD1	TRBJ1-4	.	16	CASSVKPGQGGEKLFF	TGTGCCAGCAGCGTTAAACCCGGACAGGGAGGTGAAAAACTGTTTTTT
TRBV7-3	.	TRBJ2-1	.	18	CASSLNGRLTGSYNEQFF	TGTGCCAGCAGCTTAAACGGGAGATTGACTGGTTCCTACAATGAGCAGTTCTTC
TRBV5-1	.	TRBJ1-1	.	17	CASSSLGAGIMNTEAFF	TGCGCCAGCAGCTCTCTAGGTGCAGGGATCATGAACACTGAAGCTTTCTTT
TRBV6-5	.	TRBJ2-2	few	14	CASSTRTVPGELFF	TGTGCCAGCAGCACTAGGACTGTACCCGGGGAGCTGTTTTTT
TRBV4-3	.	TRBJ1-1	few	15	CASSQKAAGWTEAFF	TGCGCCAGCAGCCAAAAGGCCGCGGGTTGGACTGAAGCTTTCTTT
TRBV6-6	.	TRBJ2-4	.	11	CASNRGNIQYF	TGTGCCAGCAATAGGGGGAACATTCAGTACTTC
TRBV7-9	TRBD2	TRBJ2-1	once	16	CASSPLAGGPVHEQFF	TGTGCCAGCAGCCCCCTAGCGGGGGGGCCGGTCCATGAGCAGTTCTTC
TRBV5-6	TRBD1	TRBJ1-4	.	17	CASSFGRGQGSGEKLFF	TGTGCCAGCAGCTTCGGCAGGGGGCAAGGGTCGGGTGAAAAACTGTTTTTT
TRBV9	.	TRBJ2-5	.	13	CASSVVHGETQYF	TGTGCCAGCAGCGTAGTCCACGGGGAGACCCAGTACTTC
TRBV7-9	TRBD2	TRBJ2-1	.	17	CASSFSSPGLAGVEQFF	TGTGCCAGCAGCTTCTCATCTCCGGGACTAGCGGGGGTTGAGCAGTTCTTC
TRBV27	.	TRBJ1-6	.	14	CASSPRSYNSPLHF	TGTGCCAGCAGCCCCAGGTCCTATAATTCACCCCTCCACTTT
TRBV19	TRBD1	TRBJ1-5	.	14	CASSITGVSQPQHF	TGTGCCAGTAGTATTACAGGGGTGAGTCAGCCCCAGCATTTT
TRBV20-1	.	TRBJ2-3	.	11	CSASRVDTQYF	TGCAGTGCCAGCAGGGTAGATACGCAGTATTTT
TRBV6-5	.	TRBJ1-4	few	13	CASSRQFNEKLFF	TGTGCCAGCAGTAGACAGTTCAATGAAAAACTGTTTTTT
TRBV6-1	.	TRBJ1-2	.	14	CASSESGRVYGYTF	TGTGCCAGCAGTGAATCTGGGAGGGTCTATGGCTACACCTTC
TRBV5-1	.	TRBJ2-7	.	13	CASRAGAGYEQYF	TGCGCCAGCAGGGCAGGGGCTGGCTACGAGCAGTACTTC
TRBV12-2	.	TRBJ1-3	.	16	CASRFRTGGFGNTIYF	TGTGCAAGTCGCTTTAGGACAGGGGGCTTTGGAAACACCATATATTTT
TRBV4-1	.	TRBJ1-1	.	17	CASSQAEGLGMNTEAFF	TGCGCCAGCAGCCAAGCGGAGGGACTTGGGATGAACACTGAAGCTTTCTTT
TRBV5-1	TRBD1	TRBJ2-2	.	16	CASSRQGNTNTGELFF	TGCGCCAGCAGCCGACAGGGGAATACGAACACCGGGGAGCTGTTTTTT
TRBV25-1	TRBD1	TRBJ2-5	once	14	CASKGQGTRGTQYF	TGTGCCAGCAAGGGACAGGGTACCCGAGGGACCCAGTACTTC
TRBV29-1	.	TRBJ1-1	.	12	CSVVTGNTEAFF	TGCAGCGTTGTGACGGGGAACACTGAAGCTTTCTTT
TRBV27	.	TRBJ1-5	.	13	CASRPQGNQPQHF	TGTGCCAGCAGACCCCAGGGAAATCAGCCCCAGCATTTT
TRBV28	TRBD1	TRBJ2-7	few	14	CASTARDRGYEQYF	TGTGCCAGCACCGCGCGGGACAGGGGTTACGAGCAGTACTTC
TRBV20-1	.	TRBJ1-2	.	11	CSASRGGGYTF	TGCAGTGCTAGCAGGGGCGGGGGCTACACCTTC